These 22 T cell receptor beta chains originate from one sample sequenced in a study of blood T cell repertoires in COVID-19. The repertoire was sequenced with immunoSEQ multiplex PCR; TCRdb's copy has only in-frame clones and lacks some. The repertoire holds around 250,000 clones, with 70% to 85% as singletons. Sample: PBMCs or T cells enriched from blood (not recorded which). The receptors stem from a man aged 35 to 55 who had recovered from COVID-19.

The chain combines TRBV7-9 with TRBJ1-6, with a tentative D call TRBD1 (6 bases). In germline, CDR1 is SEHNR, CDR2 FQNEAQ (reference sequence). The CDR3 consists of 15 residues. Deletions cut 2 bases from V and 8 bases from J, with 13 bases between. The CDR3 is CASSLSGNRDSPLHF. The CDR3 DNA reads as TGTGCCAGCAGCTTAAGTGGCAACAGGGATTCACCCCTCCACTTT.

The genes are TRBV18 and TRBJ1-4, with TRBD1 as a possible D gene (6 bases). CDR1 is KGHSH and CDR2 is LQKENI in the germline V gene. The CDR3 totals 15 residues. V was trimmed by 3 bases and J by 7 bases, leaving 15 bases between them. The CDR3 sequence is CASSPDRLGVEKLFF. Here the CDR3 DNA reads TGTGCCAGCTCACCTGACAGGCTGGGGGTTGAAAAACTGTTTTTT.

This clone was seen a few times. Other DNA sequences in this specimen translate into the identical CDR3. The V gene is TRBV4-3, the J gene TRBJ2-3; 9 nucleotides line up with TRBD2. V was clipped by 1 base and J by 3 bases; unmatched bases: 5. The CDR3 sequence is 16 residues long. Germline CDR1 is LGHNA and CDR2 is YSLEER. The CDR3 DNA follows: TGCGCCAGCAGCCAAGGGGGACTAGCTGTAACAGATACGCAGTATTTT. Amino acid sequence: CASSQGGLAVTDTQYF.

The CDR3 here is CASSPTGRYEQYF. The CDR3 DNA reads TGTGCCAGCAGCCCGACAGGGAGATACGAGCAGTACTTC. The chain recombines TRBV12-3 or TRBV12-4 with TRBJ2-7; the match to TRBD1 covers 7 bases. The CDR3 length is 13 residues. V dropped 6 bases and J dropped 4; count of bases not matched to a gene: 6.

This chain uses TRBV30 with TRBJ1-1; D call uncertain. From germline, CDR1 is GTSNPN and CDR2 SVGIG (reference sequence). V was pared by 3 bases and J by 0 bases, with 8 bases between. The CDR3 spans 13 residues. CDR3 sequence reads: CAWSHTVNTEAFF. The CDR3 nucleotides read TGTGCCTGGAGCCACACAGTGAACACTGAAGCTTTCTTT.

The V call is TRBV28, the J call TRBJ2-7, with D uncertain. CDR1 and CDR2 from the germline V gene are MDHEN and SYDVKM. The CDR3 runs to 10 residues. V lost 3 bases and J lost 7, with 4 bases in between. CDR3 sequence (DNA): TGTGCCAGCAGTTTGCGGGAGCAGTACTTC. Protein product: CASSLREQYF.

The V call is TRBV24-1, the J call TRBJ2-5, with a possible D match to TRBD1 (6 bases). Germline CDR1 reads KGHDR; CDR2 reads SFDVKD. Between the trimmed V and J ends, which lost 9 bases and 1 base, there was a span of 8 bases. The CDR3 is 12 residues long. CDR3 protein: CATGGPQETQYF. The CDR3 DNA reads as TGTGCCACCGGGGGCCCCCAAGAGACCCAGTACTTC.

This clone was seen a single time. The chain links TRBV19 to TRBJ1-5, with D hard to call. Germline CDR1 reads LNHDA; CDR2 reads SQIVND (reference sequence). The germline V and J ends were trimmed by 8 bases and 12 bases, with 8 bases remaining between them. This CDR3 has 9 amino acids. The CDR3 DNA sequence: TGTGCCAGTGAGACGGGCCAGCATTTT. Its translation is CASETGQHF.

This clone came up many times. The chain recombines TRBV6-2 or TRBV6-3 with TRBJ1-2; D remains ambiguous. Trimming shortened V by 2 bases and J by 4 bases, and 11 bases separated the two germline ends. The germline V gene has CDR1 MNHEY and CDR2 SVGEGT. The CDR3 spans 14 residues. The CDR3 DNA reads TGTGCCAGCAGTTACGGCGGGGAGATCTATGGCTACACCTTC. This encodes CASSYGGEIYGYTF.

CDR3 loop: CASSLVGRSEQYF. The CDR3, as DNA: TGTGCCAGCAGCTTAGTGGGCCGTTCGGAGCAGTACTTC. The chain joins TRBV11-2 to TRBJ2-7; no clear D. The CDR3 sequence is 13 residues long. Germline V CDR1 and CDR2: SGHAT, FQNNGV. V lost 1 base to trimming and J lost 7 bases, with 11 bases between them.

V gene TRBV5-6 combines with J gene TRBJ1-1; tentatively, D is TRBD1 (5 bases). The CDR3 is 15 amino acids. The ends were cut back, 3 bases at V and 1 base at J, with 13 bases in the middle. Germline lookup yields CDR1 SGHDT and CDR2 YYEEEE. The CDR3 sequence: CASSSTRGGNTEAFF. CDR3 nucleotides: TGTGCCAGCAGCTCGACCCGGGGGGGGAACACTGAAGCTTTCTTT.

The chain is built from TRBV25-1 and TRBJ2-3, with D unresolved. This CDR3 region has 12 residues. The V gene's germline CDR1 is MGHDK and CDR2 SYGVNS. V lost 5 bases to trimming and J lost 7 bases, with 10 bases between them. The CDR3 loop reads CASSSSLYTQYF. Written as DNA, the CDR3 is TGTGCCAGCAGTTCTTCCCTCTATACGCAGTATTTT. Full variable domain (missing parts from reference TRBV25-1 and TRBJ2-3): EADIYQTPRYLVIGTGKKITLECSQTMGHDKMYWYQQDPGMELHLIHYSYGVNSTEKGDLSSESTVSRIRTEHFPLTLESARPSHTSQYLCASSSSLYTQYFGPGTRLTVL.

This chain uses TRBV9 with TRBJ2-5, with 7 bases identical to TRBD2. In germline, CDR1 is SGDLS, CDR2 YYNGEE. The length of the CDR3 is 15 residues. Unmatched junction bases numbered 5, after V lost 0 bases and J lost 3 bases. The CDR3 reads CASSVVGAGEETQYF. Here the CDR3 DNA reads TGTGCCAGCAGCGTAGTTGGCGCGGGGGAAGAGACCCAGTACTTC.

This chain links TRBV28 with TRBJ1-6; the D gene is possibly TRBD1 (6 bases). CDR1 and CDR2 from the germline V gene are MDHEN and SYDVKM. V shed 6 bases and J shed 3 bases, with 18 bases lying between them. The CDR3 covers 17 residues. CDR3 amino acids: CASSYILQGYYNSPLHF. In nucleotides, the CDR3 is TGTGCCAGCAGCTACATCTTACAGGGTTACTATAATTCACCCCTCCACTTT.

The DNA for the CDR3 is TGTGCCACCAGCGGGGGGTCCTATAATTCACCCCTCCACTTT. Translated: CATSGGSYNSPLHF. The V call is TRBV15, the J call TRBJ1-6, with a weak D call TRBD1 (5 bases). The CDR3 spans 14 residues. The V gene's germline CDR1 is LNHNV and CDR2 YYDKDF (reference sequence). Deletions cut 5 bases from V and 1 base from J, with 6 bases between.

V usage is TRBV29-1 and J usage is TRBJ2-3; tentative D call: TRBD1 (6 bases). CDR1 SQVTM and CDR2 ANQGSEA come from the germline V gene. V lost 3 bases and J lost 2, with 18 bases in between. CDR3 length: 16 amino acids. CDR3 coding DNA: TGCAGCGTTGATGGAGTACCAGGGGTAGACACAGATACGCAGTATTTT. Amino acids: CSVDGVPGVDTDTQYF.

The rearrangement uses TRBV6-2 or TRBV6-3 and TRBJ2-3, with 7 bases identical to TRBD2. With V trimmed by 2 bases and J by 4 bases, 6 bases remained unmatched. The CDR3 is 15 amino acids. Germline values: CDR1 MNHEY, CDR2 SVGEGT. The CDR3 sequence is CASSYPLTSADTQYF. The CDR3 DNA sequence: TGTGCCAGCAGTTACCCCCTTACTAGCGCAGATACGCAGTATTTT.

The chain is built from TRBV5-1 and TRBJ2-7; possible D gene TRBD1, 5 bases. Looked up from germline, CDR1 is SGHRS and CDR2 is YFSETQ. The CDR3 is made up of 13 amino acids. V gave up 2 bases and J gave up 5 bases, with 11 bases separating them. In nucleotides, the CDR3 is TGCGCCAGCAGCTTCGCAGGGAAGGACGAGCAGTACTTC. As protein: CASSFAGKDEQYF.

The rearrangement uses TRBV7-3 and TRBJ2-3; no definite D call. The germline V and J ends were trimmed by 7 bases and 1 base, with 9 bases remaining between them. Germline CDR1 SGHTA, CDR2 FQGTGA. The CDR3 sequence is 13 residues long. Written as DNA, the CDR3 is TGTGCCAGCAAATCATTAGGCACAGATACGCAGTATTTT. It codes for CASKSLGTDTQYF.

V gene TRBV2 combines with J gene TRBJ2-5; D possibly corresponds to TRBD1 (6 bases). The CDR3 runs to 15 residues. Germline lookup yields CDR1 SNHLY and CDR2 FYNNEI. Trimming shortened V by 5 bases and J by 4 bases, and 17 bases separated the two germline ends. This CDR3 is CASSQAQGLGETQYF. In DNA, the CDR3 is TGTGCCAGCAGTCAGGCACAGGGCCTGGGAGAGACCCAGTACTTC.

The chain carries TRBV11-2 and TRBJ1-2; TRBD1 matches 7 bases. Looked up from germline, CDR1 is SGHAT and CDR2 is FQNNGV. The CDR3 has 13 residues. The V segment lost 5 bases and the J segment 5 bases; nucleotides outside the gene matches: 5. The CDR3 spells CASSLGTDYGYTF. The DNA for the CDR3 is TGTGCCAGCAGCCTCGGGACAGATTATGGCTACACCTTC.

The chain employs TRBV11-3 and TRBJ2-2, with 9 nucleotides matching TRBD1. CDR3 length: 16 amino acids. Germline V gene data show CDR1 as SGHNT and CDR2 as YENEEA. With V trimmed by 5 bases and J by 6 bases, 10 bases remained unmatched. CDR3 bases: TGTGCCAGCAGCCCAGCCGGGACAGGGACCGCCGGGGAGCTGTTTTTT. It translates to CASSPAGTGTAGELFF.